The entry below describes one TCR beta chain. These data are taken from a study of blood T cells in healthy people across ages. Combining a sample-barcoded 5' primer with a J-beta primer mix, a second PCR ran for roughly 7 to 12 cycles. Each CDR3 protein gets one entry after TCRdb re-called the 5' RACE reads with MiXCR. The sample holds about 1.1 million distinct CDR3 sequences, around two fifths seen once. From germline, CDR1 is SQVTM and CDR2 ANQGSEA. This CDR3 has 13 residues. V was shortened by 1 base and J by 6 bases, with 9 bases between the two germline ends. This sequence was found in a man younger than 35 in good health. This rearrangement joins TRBV29-1 to TRBJ2-2, with D possibly being TRBD2 (5 bases). The specimen sequenced was blood. The CDR3 DNA is TGCAGCGTTGAAGCGGGGAATGCCGGGGAGCTGTTTTTT. Encoded protein: CSVEAGNAGELFF.